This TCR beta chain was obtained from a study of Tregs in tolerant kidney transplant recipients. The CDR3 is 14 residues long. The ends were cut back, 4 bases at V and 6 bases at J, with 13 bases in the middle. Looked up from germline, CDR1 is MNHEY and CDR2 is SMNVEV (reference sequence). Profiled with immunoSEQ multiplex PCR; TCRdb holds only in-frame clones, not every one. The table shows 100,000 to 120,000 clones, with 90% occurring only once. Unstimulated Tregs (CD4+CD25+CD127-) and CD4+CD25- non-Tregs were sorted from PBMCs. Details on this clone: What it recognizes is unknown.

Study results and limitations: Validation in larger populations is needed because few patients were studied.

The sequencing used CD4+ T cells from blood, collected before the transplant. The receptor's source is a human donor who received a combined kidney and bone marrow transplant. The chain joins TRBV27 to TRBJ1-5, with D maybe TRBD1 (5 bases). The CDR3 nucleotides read TGTGCCAGCAGTTCGGAGGGGAAGGGTCAGCCCCAGCATTTT. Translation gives CASSSEGKGQPQHF.